The 17 T cell receptor beta chains listed next were all sequenced from one sample in a study of human T cells and chemical hapten exposure listed by TCRdb under 2021. According to the study, the label for this sample's time point signals: patch test 3, about 24 weeks after DPC sensitization. The sample's treatment or condition label is to be understood as: therapeutic diphenylcyclopropenone sensitization with weekly scalp DPC. Total RNA was extracted from unfractionated whole blood collected in Tempus Blood RNA tubes. The library was generated by RACE. The sequencer listed for this sample is NextSeq 500. In-frame beta chains were kept once TCRdb had trimmed the public reads at Q25 with fastp and called clones with MiXCR. For every CDR3 protein sequence, its rows merge into one entry that carries the most common genes and DNA. The sample table lists 30,000 to 40,000 distinct CDR3 sequences, over 7.5% of them with a count of one. The ten largest clonotypes hold 20% to 30% of the sample.

Sequenced here: whole blood, sampled in connection with sensitization to the hapten diphenylcyclopropenone (DPC). These receptors were collected from a man between 50 and 59 years old with alopecia areata. Some clones in this sample may be carry-over from other donors' samples.

This chain joins TRBV6-5 and TRBJ2-5; a possible D gene is TRBD2 (6 bases). V lost 5 bases and J lost 2, with 15 bases in between. The CDR3 loop spans 15 amino acids. Germline V gene sequence: CDR1 MNHEY, CDR2 SVGAGI. CDR3 protein: CASSRLDGLQETQYF. CDR3 sequence (DNA): TGTGCCAGCAGTCGCCTGGACGGACTACAAGAGACCCAGTACTTC.

This clonotype was recorded at least ten times. V and J are TRBV3-1 and TRBJ1-6; D gene unclear. Looked up from germline, CDR1 is LGHDT and CDR2 is YNNKEL (reference sequence). The CDR3 spans 18 residues. Trimming removed 0 bases at V and 5 bases at J, with 17 bases between. CDR3 nucleotides: TGTGCCAGCAGCCAAGACATGGCCAGGTTGAGGGATAATTCACCCCTCCACTTT. It translates to CASSQDMARLRDNSPLHF.

In its sample, this clonotype was seen a few times. This rearrangement joins TRBV28 to TRBJ2-7; 7 bases agree with TRBD2. The germline CDR1 and CDR2 sequences are MDHEN and SYDVKM. The ends lost 6 bases at V and 1 base at J; junction bases unmatched: 9. The CDR3 has 15 amino acids. Written as DNA, the CDR3 is TGTGCCAGCAGAATCGTTAGCGGGCGATCCTACGAGCAGTACTTC. Amino acids: CASRIVSGRSYEQYF.

At least ten counts were recorded for this clonotype. The rearrangement joins TRBV20-1 to TRBJ2-7; D may be TRBD2 (6 bases). Germline V gives CDR1 DFQATT, CDR2 SNEGSKA (reference sequence). There are 14 residues in the CDR3. V lost 0 bases and J lost 6, with 15 bases in between. The CDR3 DNA sequence: TGCAGTGCTAGAGACGGGAGCTCCCCGGGCGAGCAGTACTTC. It codes for CSARDGSSPGEQYF.

At least ten counts were recorded for this clonotype. V is TRBV7-6 and J is TRBJ2-7; no clear D gene. Trimming left V 5 bases short and J 4 bases short, with 12 bases between. The germline CDR1 and CDR2 sequences are SGHVS and FNYEAQ. CDR3 size: 13 residues. The CDR3 reads CASSPSMGYEQYF. In DNA form, the CDR3 reads TGTGCCAGCAGCCCCTCAATGGGGTACGAGCAGTACTTC. The full variable domain, with the rest looked up from reference TRBV7-6 and TRBJ2-7, is GAGVSQSPRYKVTKRGQDVALRCDPISGHVSLYWYRQALGQGPEFLTYFNYEAQQDKSGLPNDRFSAERPEGSISTLTIQRTEQRDSAMYRCASSPSMGYEQYFGPGTRLTVT.

This clonotype was seen many times. V usage is TRBV19 and J usage is TRBJ2-2; unclear D gene. The CDR3 has 14 residues. Trimming took 5 bases from V and 4 from J, leaving 11 bases between them. Germline V CDR1 and CDR2: LNHDA, SQIVND (reference sequence). This CDR3 reads CASSLLASTGELFF. DNA for the CDR3: TGTGCCAGTAGTCTGCTGGCGAGCACCGGGGAGCTGTTTTTT.

This clonotype was recorded at least ten times. This chain joins TRBV5-6 and TRBJ1-5, with 7 bases aligning to TRBD1. There are 16 residues in the CDR3. V dropped 2 bases and J dropped 3; count of bases not matched to a gene: 8. Germline CDR1 and CDR2: SGHDT and YYEEEE. The CDR3 coding sequence is TGTGCCAGCAGCTTCCAGGGACAGCTTCACAATCAGCCCCAGCATTTT. Translating it yields CASSFQGQLHNQPQHF.

Ten or more counts support this clonotype. This sequence joins TRBV11-2 and TRBJ2-1, with D perhaps TRBD2 (6 bases). Trimming removed 0 bases at V and 2 bases at J, with 11 bases between. The CDR3 extends over 16 amino acids. The germline V gene encodes CDR1 SGHAT and CDR2 FQNNGV. The CDR3 DNA sequence: TGTGCCAGCAGCTTAGAAAGGGGAGGTCCCTACAATGAGCAGTTCTTC. This encodes CASSLERGGPYNEQFF.

This clonotype was observed many times. This rearrangement joins TRBV4-1 to TRBJ2-7; 7 nucleotides match TRBD1. The J segment lost 5 bases and the V segment lost 4 bases, leaving 5 bases of the junction unmatched. Germline V lookup: CDR1 MGHRA, CDR2 YSYEKL. The CDR3 is made up of 13 amino acids. CDR3 sequence: CASSRDRDDEQYF. DNA of the CDR3: TGCGCCAGCAGCCGAGACAGGGACGACGAGCAGTACTTC.

This clonotype has at least ten counts. The rearrangement links TRBV24-1 to TRBJ1-5; D call uncertain. This CDR3 has 13 residues. Germline V gives CDR1 KGHDR, CDR2 SFDVKD. Trimming shortened V by 3 bases and J by 5 bases, and 7 bases separated the two germline ends. CDR3 residues: CATSDQAYQPQHF. Here the CDR3 DNA reads TGTGCCACCAGTGATCAGGCCTATCAGCCCCAGCATTTT.

This chain links TRBV27 with TRBJ2-3, with a weak D call TRBD2 (6 bases). The germline gives CDR1 MNHEY, CDR2 SMNVEV (reference sequence). Trimming stripped 1 base from V and 0 bases from J, with 8 bases between. CDR3 length: 15 amino acids. The CDR3 sequence: CASSLYGRSTDTQYF. CDR3 DNA: TGTGCCAGCAGTTTATACGGGAGAAGCACAGATACGCAGTATTTT.

This clonotype was observed at least ten times. The V and J genes are TRBV18 and TRBJ2-7; D may be TRBD1 or TRBD2 (5 bases each). Germline CDR1 is KGHSH and CDR2 is LQKENI. CDR3 length: 15 residues. V gave up 6 bases and J gave up 0 bases, with 15 bases separating them. The CDR3 region has the DNA TGTGCCAGCTCGCAATCTTCAGGGAGCTCCTACGAGCAGTACTTC. This codes for CASSQSSGSSYEQYF. Full variable domain (missing parts from reference TRBV18 and TRBJ2-7): NAGVMQNPRHLVRRRGQEARLRCSPMKGHSHVYWYRQLPEEGLKFMVYLQKENIIDESGMPKERFSAEFPKEGPSILRIQQVVRGDSAAYFCASSQSSGSSYEQYFGPGTRLTVT.

This clonotype was found a few times. V usage is TRBV4-3 and J usage is TRBJ1-2; no definite D call. The CDR3 runs 16 residues. CDR1 is LGHNA and CDR2 is YSLEER in the germline V gene. V was shortened by 0 bases and J by 8 bases, with 19 bases between the two germline ends. The CDR3 sequence is CASSQEVSAPLLGYTF. CDR3 coding DNA: TGCGCCAGCAGCCAAGAGGTTTCGGCTCCCCTTTTGGGCTACACCTTC.

V gene TRBV20-1 combines with J gene TRBJ1-1; no firm D call. The germline gives CDR1 DFQATT, CDR2 SNEGSKA (reference sequence). This CDR3 comprises 12 residues. V shed 0 bases and J shed 1 base, with 3 bases lying between them. CDR3 nucleotide sequence: TGCAGTGCTAGAGACCCGAACACTGAAGCTTTCTTT. Translation gives CSARDPNTEAFF.

Only a few counts were recorded for this clonotype. The gene calls are TRBV7-9 and TRBJ2-7; tentatively, D is TRBD1 (6 bases). The length of the CDR3 is 14 residues. Germline CDR1 reads SEHNR; CDR2 reads FQNEAQ (reference sequence). V was pared by 1 base and J by 5 bases, with 12 bases between. The CDR3 DNA follows: TGTGCCAGCAGCTTAGGACCACAGGGAAACGAGCAGTACTTC. The encoded protein is CASSLGPQGNEQYF.

The J gene is TRBJ2-7, the V gene TRBV27; D possibly matches TRBD1 or TRBD2 (5 bases each). Trimming cost V 4 bases and J 2 bases, with 18 bases left between them. Germline values: CDR1 MNHEY, CDR2 SMNVEV (reference sequence). This CDR3 is built from 16 residues. The CDR3, as DNA: TGTGCCAGCAGTTCACAACCGGGACGCCAGACCTACGAGCAGTACTTC. Encoded protein: CASSSQPGRQTYEQYF.

The rearrangement uses TRBV6-1 and TRBJ1-5; 7 nucleotides match TRBD1. This CDR3 has 15 residues. The V segment lost 5 bases and the J segment 0 bases; nucleotides outside the gene matches: 4. Germline values: CDR1 MNHNS, CDR2 SASEGT. The CDR3 DNA reads TGTGCCAGCAGTTCCGGGACAGATAGCAATCAGCCCCAGCATTTT. This translates into CASSSGTDSNQPQHF.